This TCR beta chain was recorded in a study of shared clonotypes between healthy human individuals. Overall study results and limits: Non-shared clonotypes showed lower generation probabilities than clonotypes common to all four donors.

Per the germline V gene, CDR1 is SEHNR and CDR2 is FQNEAQ (reference sequence). Trimming took 5 bases from V and 2 from J, leaving 7 bases between them. The length of the CDR3 is 13 residues. Comments on this clone: What it binds is unknown. Other DNA sequences of this sample code for an identical CDR3.

As handled by the study authors: Junction-only immunoSEQ sequences carried no quality scores, so filtering differed. Some clones are missing from TCRdb's copy, which holds only in-frame ones; the method was immunoSEQ multiplex PCR. D and trimming come from the DNA, and the V and J calls and clone size come from that table. The sample has millions of clones; just over 90% are singletons. The material sequenced was naive CD4+ T cells sorted from blood. Noted subset: CD45RA+ positively selected. The J gene is TRBJ1-5, the V gene TRBV7-9, with D uncertain. This receptor was taken from a man between 18 and 35 years old in good health. CDR3 residues: CASSPGGNQPQHF. CDR3 bases: TGTGCCAGCAGCCCCGGTGGCAATCAGCCCCAGCATTTT.